Presented here are 23 T cell receptor beta chains from one specimen sequenced in a study of cytomegalovirus exposure and HLA in healthy donors. Profiling relied on immunoSEQ multiplex PCR, and the TCRdb table lists in-frame clones only, not all of them. This repertoire shows over 110,000 clones, around 87% found once; its top ten account for less than 9%. Sequences were obtained from PBMCs. These receptors were obtained from a man in his late teens or twenties in good health and CMV-seropositive.

This clone was observed a few times. V usage is TRBV10-2 and J usage is TRBJ1-2; D gene ambiguous. V lost 2 bases, J lost 1 base, and 8 bases lay in between. Germline CDR1 WSHSY, CDR2 SAAADI. The CDR3 runs to 14 residues. The chain's CDR3 is CASSEGRNNYGYTF. The CDR3, as DNA: TGCGCCAGCAGTGAGGGGAGGAATAACTATGGCTACACCTTC.

This clone is a singleton in its sample. The chain links TRBV6-5 to TRBJ2-5; D is possibly TRBD2 (6 bases). The CDR3 is 14 residues long. CDR1 is MNHEY and CDR2 is SVGAGI in the germline V gene. The V end was cut by 4 bases, the J end by 7 bases, with 16 bases between. CDR3 residues: CASSSNGGIVTQYF. The CDR3 DNA follows: TGTGCCAGCAGTTCCAATGGGGGGATAGTGACCCAGTACTTC.

This clone was counted ten times or more. This chain joins TRBV29-1 and TRBJ1-6, with D hard to call. Germline V gives CDR1 SQVTM, CDR2 ANQGSEA. The CDR3 length is 14 residues. With 5 bases removed from V and 8 bases from J, the gap between germline ends came to 16 bases. CDR3 in amino acids: CSVSTGSPHSPLHF. The CDR3 DNA reads as TGCAGCGTTTCGACGGGTTCGCCCCATTCACCCCTCCACTTT. Full variable domain (outside the CDR3, taken from reference TRBV29-1 and TRBJ1-6): SAVISQKPSRDICQRGTSLTIQCQVDSQVTMMFWYRQQPGQSLTLIATANQGSEATYESGFVIDKFPISRPNLTFSTLTVSNMSPEDSSIYLCSVSTGSPHSPLHFGNGTRLTVT.

The rearrangement links TRBV7-9 to TRBJ2-7, with 7 bases that match TRBD1. Trimming removed 3 bases from V and 2 bases from J; junction bases left unmatched: 4. There are 14 residues in the CDR3. Germline V CDR1 and CDR2: SEHNR, FQNEAQ (reference sequence). The CDR3 loop reads CASSLTGFPYEQYF. As DNA, the CDR3 is TGTGCCAGCAGCTTGACAGGGTTCCCCTACGAGCAGTACTTC. Together with reference TRBV7-9 and TRBJ2-7, the CDR3 gives the full variable domain: DTGVSQNPRHKITKRGQNVTFRCDPISEHNRLYWYRQTLGQGPEFLTYFQNEAQLEKSRLLSDRFSAERPKGSFSTLEIQRTEQGDSAMYLCASSLTGFPYEQYFGPGTRLTVT.

CDR3 nucleotide sequence: TGTGCCTGGAGTAACGGTAATGAAAAACTGTTTTTT. This translates into CAWSNGNEKLFF. This chain uses TRBV30 with TRBJ1-4; no reliable D call. This CDR3 is built from 12 residues. CDR1 is GTSNPN and CDR2 is SVGIG in the germline V gene (reference sequence). Trimming left V 2 bases short and J 4 bases short, with 5 bases between.

The rearrangement uses TRBV6-5 and TRBJ2-6; 8 bases agree with TRBD1. The CDR3 is 16 residues long. Germline-derived CDR1 and CDR2 are MNHEY and SVGAGI. With V trimmed by 4 bases and J by 0 bases, 2 bases remained unmatched. The CDR3 spells CASSSGQVSGANVLTF. Written as DNA, the CDR3 is TGTGCCAGCAGTTCGGGACAGGTCTCTGGGGCCAACGTCCTGACTTTC.

The rearrangement joins TRBV27 to TRBJ1-5; a weak D match, TRBD1 (6 bases). The CDR3 consists of 17 residues. In germline, CDR1 is MNHEY, CDR2 SMNVEV (reference sequence). Trimming took 4 bases from V and 7 from J, leaving 23 bases between them. The CDR3 loop reads CASSSFGSGQRSQPQHF. The CDR3 DNA follows: TGTGCCAGCAGTTCATTCGGATCCGGACAGAGGAGCCAGCCCCAGCATTTT.

V and J are TRBV27 and TRBJ1-1; a possible D gene is TRBD1 (6 bases). Trimming pared 6 bases from V and 5 bases from J, leaving 16 bases between. The CDR3 runs 14 residues. CDR1 is MNHEY and CDR2 is SMNVEV in the germline V gene (reference sequence). CDR3 region: CASRVAEGQTEAFF. CDR3 in DNA: TGTGCCAGCAGAGTGGCTGAAGGACAGACTGAAGCTTTCTTT.

This clone was seen only a few times. The chain couples TRBV10-2 to TRBJ2-3; 9 bases line up with TRBD2. Germline V CDR1 and CDR2: WSHSY, SAAADI. V lost 7 bases to trimming and J lost 8 bases; unmatched junction nucleotides: 10. The CDR3 runs to 14 residues. CDR3: CASKGLALQGTQYF. The CDR3 nucleotides are TGCGCCAGCAAGGGACTAGCCCTGCAGGGTACGCAGTATTTT.

The chain joins TRBV10-3 to TRBJ2-2; 8 bases agree with TRBD2. The trim removed 4 bases at V and 5 bases at J, leaving 9 bases unmatched. Germline loops: CDR1 ENHRY, CDR2 SYGVKD. The CDR3 totals 16 residues. The chain's CDR3 is CAISGTSPGRTGELFF. As DNA, the CDR3 is TGTGCCATCAGTGGGACTAGCCCCGGGAGGACCGGGGAGCTGTTTTTT.

The CDR3 nucleotides read TGCAGCGGCCGTGGGGATGTCGGGAGCTACAATGAGCAGTTCTTC. Protein: CSGRGDVGSYNEQFF. The chain has TRBV29-1 and TRBJ2-1, with D perhaps TRBD2 (6 bases). Trimming pared 7 bases from V and 3 bases from J, leaving 19 bases between. The CDR3 runs 15 residues. Germline lookup yields CDR1 SQVTM and CDR2 ANQGSEA.

This sequence joins TRBV19 and TRBJ2-1; tentatively, D is TRBD2 (5 bases). Trimming shortened V by 5 bases and J by 9 bases, and 20 bases separated the two germline ends. This CDR3 spans 15 amino acids. The germline gives CDR1 LNHDA, CDR2 SQIVND (reference sequence). CDR3: CASSQSPPRVAEQFF. CDR3 nucleotide sequence: TGTGCCAGTAGTCAATCACCCCCGAGGGTCGCTGAGCAGTTCTTC. The whole variable domain, remainder taken from reference TRBV19 and TRBJ2-1, is DGGITQSPKYLFRKEGQNVTLSCEQNLNHDAMYWYRQDPGQGLRLIYYSQIVNDFQKGDIAEGYSVSREKKESFPLTVTSAQKNPTAFYLCASSQSPPRVAEQFFGPGTRLTVL.

The rearrangement joins TRBV9 to TRBJ2-1, with a tentative D call TRBD2 (5 bases). This CDR3 has 15 amino acids. Trimming left V 0 bases short and J 0 bases short, with 7 bases between. The germline V gene has CDR1 SGDLS and CDR2 YYNGEE. CDR3 residues: CASSVGGNSYNEQFF. The CDR3 nucleotides are TGTGCCAGCAGCGTAGGAGGGAACTCCTACAATGAGCAGTTCTTC. The full variable domain, in which reference TRBV9 and TRBJ2-1 provide the parts outside the CDR3, is DSGVTQTPKHLITATGQRVTLRCSPRSGDLSVYWYQQSLDQGLQFLIQYYNGEERAKGNILERFSAQQFPDLHSELNLSSLELGDSALYFCASSVGGNSYNEQFFGPGTRLTVL.

This clone has more than one count but fewer than ten. The CDR3 sequence: CASSPRRVGELFF. Written as DNA, the CDR3 is TGTGCCAGCAGCCCGCGGAGGGTCGGGGAGCTGTTTTTT. This chain links TRBV7-6 with TRBJ2-2; D is perhaps TRBD2 (6 bases). V lost 5 bases and J 7 bases, leaving 11 bases between the germline ends. CDR1 and CDR2 from the germline V gene are SGHVS and FNYEAQ. The CDR3 loop spans 13 amino acids.

The chain is built from TRBV18 and TRBJ2-7; 7 bases fit TRBD1. Germline V gene data show CDR1 as KGHSH and CDR2 as LQKENI. The CDR3 contains 14 residues. V dropped 8 bases and J dropped 2; count of bases not matched to a gene: 9. The CDR3 nucleotides read TGTGCCAGCCATAACAGGGGCCCCACCTACGAGCAGTACTTC. Residues: CASHNRGPTYEQYF.

The rearrangement uses TRBV19 and TRBJ1-4; TRBD1 might be the D (5 bases). Germline CDR1 LNHDA, CDR2 SQIVND (reference sequence). The CDR3 is made up of 15 amino acids. Trimming removed 6 bases from V and 5 bases from J, with 16 bases in between. DNA for the CDR3: TGTGCCAGTAGCCCCCTGGGGCAACCGAATGAAAAACTGTTTTTT. Amino acid sequence: CASSPLGQPNEKLFF.

This clone showed up just once. J is TRBJ1-1 and V is TRBV14, with 7 bases lining up with TRBD1. The CDR3 covers 17 residues. V lost 4 bases to trimming and J lost 0 bases; unmatched junction nucleotides: 11. CDR1 is SGHDN, CDR2 FVKESK, per germline. Here the CDR3 DNA reads TGTGCCAGCAGCCCCCGGGACAGCGAACAATTGAACACTGAAGCTTTCTTT. It is translated as CASSPRDSEQLNTEAFF.

V usage is TRBV5-5 and J usage is TRBJ2-5; the match to TRBD2 covers 7 bases. CDR1 and CDR2 from the germline V gene are SGHKS and YYEKEE (reference sequence). CDR3 size: 14 residues. J gave up 1 base and V 2 bases, and 2 bases lay outside the gene matches. CDR3 in DNA: TGTGCCAGCAGCTTACCGGGGGGCCAAGAGACCCAGTACTTC. Residues: CASSLPGGQETQYF.

The chain combines TRBV5-5 with TRBJ2-7, with D maybe TRBD2 (6 bases). The CDR3 consists of 16 residues. V was clipped by 0 bases and J by 4 bases, with 17 bases between them. Germline loops: CDR1 SGHKS, CDR2 YYEKEE (reference sequence). In DNA form, the CDR3 reads TGTGCCAGCAGCTTGGATCGTTACGGGGGTCGATACGAGCAGTACTTC. Translated, it gives CASSLDRYGGRYEQYF.

Note on this clone: One junction end does not reproduce the germline sequence, and a read error may be involved. The J gene is TRBJ2-3, the V gene TRBV7-6, with 8 nucleotides matching TRBD2. Germline V gene sequence: CDR1 SGHVS, CDR2 FNYEAQ. There are 14 residues in the CDR3. The CDR3 loop reads CASSLGLAADTQYF. CDR3 DNA sequence: TGTGCCAGCAGTTTAGGACTAGCAGCAGATACGCAGTATTTT.

The V gene is TRBV6-1, the J gene TRBJ2-7; D perhaps matches TRBD2 (5 bases). CDR1 and CDR2 (germline): MNHNS, SASEGT. The ends were cut back, 7 bases at V and 2 bases at J, with 15 bases in the middle. The CDR3 is 14 amino acids. The chain's CDR3 is CASISRGSPYEQYF. The DNA for the CDR3 is TGTGCCAGCATCAGTCGGGGATCGCCCTACGAGCAGTACTTC.

This chain connects TRBV9 to TRBJ2-1, with 7 positions matching TRBD2. After removal of 0 bases from V and 8 bases from J, the junction contained 5 bases not matched to a gene. CDR1 is SGDLS, CDR2 YYNGEE, per germline. The CDR3 has 14 amino acids. The CDR3 DNA reads as TGTGCCAGCAGCGTAGTCGGGGAGGGTTATGAGCAGTTCTTC. Translation gives CASSVVGEGYEQFF.

About this clone itself: Other DNA sequences in the same sample also yield this CDR3. The chain employs TRBV19 and TRBJ2-7, with D possibly TRBD1 on 5 matching bases. Germline CDR1 and CDR2: LNHDA and SQIVND (reference sequence). This CDR3 contains 11 residues. With 8 bases removed from V and 4 bases from J, the gap between germline ends came to 9 bases. This CDR3 is CASGHRYEQYF. CDR3 bases: TGTGCCAGTGGACATCGGTACGAGCAGTACTTC.